What follows is one T cell receptor beta chain and its context. Its antigen remains unknown. These data belong to a study of lymphopenia after photon versus proton radiotherapy. Notes on the study in general: Post-nadir TCR diversity decline inversely tracked overall survival among those who died. Proton therapy kept repertoires fairly stable, unlike photons, which gained effector/memory cells. Better survival with proton therapy was suggested as possible, not demonstrated. Post-nadir diversity loss with photons came from oligoclonal expansion, particularly CD8+ Temra cells.

Sequencing was performed with immunoSEQ multiplex PCR; in TCRdb, only in-frame clones are kept and a portion is missing. The sample consists of more than 70,000 clones, around four fifths of them appearing once. With 6 bases clipped from V and 6 bases from J, the junction kept 11 bases outside the gene matches. Per germline, CDR1 SGHTA and CDR2 FQGNSA. The CDR3 is made up of 15 amino acids. This specimen was peripheral blood, taken from a patient treated with proton-based radiotherapy. This TCR came from a man aged 55 to 70 with pancreatic cancer. The rearrangement uses TRBV7-2 and TRBJ2-1; 7 bases fit TRBD2. In DNA, the CDR3 is TGTGCCAGCAGAACCGCGGGGGTGGAGGGCAATGAGCAGTTCTTC. It encodes CASRTAGVEGNEQFF.